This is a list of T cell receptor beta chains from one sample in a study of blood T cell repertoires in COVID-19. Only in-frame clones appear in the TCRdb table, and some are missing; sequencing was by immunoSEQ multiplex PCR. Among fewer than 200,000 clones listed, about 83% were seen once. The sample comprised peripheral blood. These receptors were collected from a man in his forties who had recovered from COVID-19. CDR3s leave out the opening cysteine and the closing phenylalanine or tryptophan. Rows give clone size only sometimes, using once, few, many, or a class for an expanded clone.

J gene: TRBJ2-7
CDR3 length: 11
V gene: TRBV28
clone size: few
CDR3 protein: ASSWTASYEQY

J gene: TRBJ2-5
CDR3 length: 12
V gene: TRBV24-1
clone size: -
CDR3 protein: ATSDRGGRETQY

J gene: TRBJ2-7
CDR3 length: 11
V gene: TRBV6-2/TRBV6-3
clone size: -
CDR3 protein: ASSRQVSYEQY

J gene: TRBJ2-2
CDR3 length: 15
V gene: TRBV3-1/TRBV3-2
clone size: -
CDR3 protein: ASSQGAAGGGTGELF

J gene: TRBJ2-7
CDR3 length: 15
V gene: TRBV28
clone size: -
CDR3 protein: ASSSPLSGQGGYEQY

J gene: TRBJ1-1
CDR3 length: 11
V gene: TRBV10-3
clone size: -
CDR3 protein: AISWAPNTEAF

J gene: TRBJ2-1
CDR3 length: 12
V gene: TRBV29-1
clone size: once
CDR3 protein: SASGAGGMNEQF

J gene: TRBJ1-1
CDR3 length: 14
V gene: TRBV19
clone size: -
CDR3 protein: ASSTGQGSKSTEAF

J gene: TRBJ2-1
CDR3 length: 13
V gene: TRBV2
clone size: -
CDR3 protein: ASTYPGDNYNEQF

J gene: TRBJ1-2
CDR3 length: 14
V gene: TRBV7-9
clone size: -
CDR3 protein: ASSPQGRAKYYGYT

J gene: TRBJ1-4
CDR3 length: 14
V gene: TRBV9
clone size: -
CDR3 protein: ASSPYPAEANEKLF

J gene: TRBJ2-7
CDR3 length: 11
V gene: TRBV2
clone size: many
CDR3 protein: ASTTDKLYEQY

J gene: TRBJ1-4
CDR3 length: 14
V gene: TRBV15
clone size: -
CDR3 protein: ATSREVAVDYEKLF

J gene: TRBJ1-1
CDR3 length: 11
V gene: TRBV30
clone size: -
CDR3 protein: AWSRGGDTEAF

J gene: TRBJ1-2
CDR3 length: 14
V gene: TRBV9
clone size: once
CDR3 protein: ASSASHRGTNYGYT

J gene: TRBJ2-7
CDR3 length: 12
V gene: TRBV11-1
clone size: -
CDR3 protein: ASSLSGQGYEQY

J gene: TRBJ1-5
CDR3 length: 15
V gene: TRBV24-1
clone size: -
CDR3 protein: ATSDSRTGAYNQPQH

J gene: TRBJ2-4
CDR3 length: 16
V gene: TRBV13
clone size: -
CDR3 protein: ASSLFGRQGLAKNIQY

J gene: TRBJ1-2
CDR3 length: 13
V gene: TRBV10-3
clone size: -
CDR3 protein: AISEQGVGIYGYT

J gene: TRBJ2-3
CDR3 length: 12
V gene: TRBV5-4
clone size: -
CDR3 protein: ASSSREIGDTQY

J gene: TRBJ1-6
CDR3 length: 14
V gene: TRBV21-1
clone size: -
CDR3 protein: ASSVKSGTGNSPLH

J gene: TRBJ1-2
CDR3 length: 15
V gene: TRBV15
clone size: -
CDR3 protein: ATSRDGRGQGAKGYT

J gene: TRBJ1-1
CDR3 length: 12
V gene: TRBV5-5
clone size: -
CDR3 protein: ASSLSPMGPEAF

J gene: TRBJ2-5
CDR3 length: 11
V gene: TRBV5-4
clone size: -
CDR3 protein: ASSSGQQETQY

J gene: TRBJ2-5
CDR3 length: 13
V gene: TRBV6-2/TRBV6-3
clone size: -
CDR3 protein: ASSYGTGGFETQY

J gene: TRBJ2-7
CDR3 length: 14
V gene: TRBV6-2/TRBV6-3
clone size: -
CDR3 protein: ASSYGESGGAYEQY

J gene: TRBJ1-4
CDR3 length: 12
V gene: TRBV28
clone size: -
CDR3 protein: ASSFWGPDEKLF